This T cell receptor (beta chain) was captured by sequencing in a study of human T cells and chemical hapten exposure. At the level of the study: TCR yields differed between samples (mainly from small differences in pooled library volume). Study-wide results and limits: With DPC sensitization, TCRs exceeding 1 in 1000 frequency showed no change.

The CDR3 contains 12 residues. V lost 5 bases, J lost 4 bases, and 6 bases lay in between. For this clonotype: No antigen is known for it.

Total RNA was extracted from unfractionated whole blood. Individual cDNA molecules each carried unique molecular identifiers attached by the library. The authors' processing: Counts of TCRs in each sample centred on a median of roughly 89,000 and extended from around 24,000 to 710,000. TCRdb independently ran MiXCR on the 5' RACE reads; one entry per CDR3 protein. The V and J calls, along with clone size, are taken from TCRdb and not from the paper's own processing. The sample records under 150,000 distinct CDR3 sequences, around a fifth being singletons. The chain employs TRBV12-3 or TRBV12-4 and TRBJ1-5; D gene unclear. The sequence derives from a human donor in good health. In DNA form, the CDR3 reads TGTGCCAGCAGTCAGCCTAATCAGCCCCAGCATTTT. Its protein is CASSQPNQPQHF.